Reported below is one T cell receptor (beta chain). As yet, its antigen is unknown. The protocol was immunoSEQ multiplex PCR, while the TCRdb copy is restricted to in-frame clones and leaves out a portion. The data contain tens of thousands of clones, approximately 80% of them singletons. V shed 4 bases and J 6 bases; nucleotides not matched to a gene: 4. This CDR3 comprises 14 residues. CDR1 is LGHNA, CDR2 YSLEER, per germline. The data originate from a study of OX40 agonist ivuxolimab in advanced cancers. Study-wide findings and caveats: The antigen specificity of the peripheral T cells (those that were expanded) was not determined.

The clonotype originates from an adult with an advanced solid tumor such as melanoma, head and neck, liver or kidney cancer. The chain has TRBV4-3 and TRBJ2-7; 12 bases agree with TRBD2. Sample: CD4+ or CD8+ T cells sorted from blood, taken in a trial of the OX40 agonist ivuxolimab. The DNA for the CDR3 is TGCGCCAGCAGCCCTACGGGACTAGCGGGCGAGCAGTACTTC. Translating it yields CASSPTGLAGEQYF.